The sequence of this TCR beta chain was determined in a study of T-cell memory formation after mild COVID-19. General study results and limits: The main location of contracting CD4+ clones was CM and EM, and that of contracting CD8+ clones was EMRA.

Regarding this clonotype: Its antigen remains unknown.

Constant-segment-primed 5'RACE gave TCR alpha and TCR beta cDNA libraries with sample barcodes and UMIs. TCRdb reprocessed the 5' RACE reads with MiXCR, giving one entry per CDR3 protein. The sample carries 300,000 to 350,000 distinct CDR3 sequences, approximately 14% recorded once. This receptor was obtained from a young man who had mild COVID-19 (a few samples of this study predate the infection). Cell type and time point are not known. Sequenced sample: PBMCs or a T cell subset sorted from them (not recorded which).

CDR3 nucleotides: TGTGCCAGCAGCGTAGCACGGGATTGGCGGAGAGAACAGTTCTTC. It is translated as CASSVARDWRREQFF. The chain has TRBV9 and TRBJ2-1; D is perhaps TRBD2 (5 bases). Germline V gene lookup returns CDR1 SGDLS and CDR2 YYNGEE. V lost 0 bases, J lost 13 bases, and 20 bases lay in between. The CDR3 sequence is 15 residues long.